The rows below give T cell receptor beta chains drawn from one sample of a study of spatial heterogeneity in lung cancer. One entry per CDR3 protein, called by TCRdb with MiXCR from the 5' RACE reads. Among 8,200 or so distinct CDR3 sequences listed, approximately 9.7% were seen once. Sequencing was performed on normal lung tissue next to the tumor, taken at surgery. Receptors were obtained from a male donor with early-stage non-small cell lung cancer. Each CDR3 is given with its conserved first and last residue. The order of the fields is clone size, D gene, V gene, J gene, CDR3 protein, CDR3 DNA. A D gene is named only where the DNA matches it firmly. Clone size is stated in some rows and not others, as once, few, many or a class when expanded.

>-|-|TRBV11-1|TRBJ1-3
CASSLTGGSGNTIYF
TGTGCCAGCAGCTTAACGGGGGGGTCCGGAAACACCATATATTTT
>many|TRBD1|TRBV6-2/TRBV6-3|TRBJ2-2
CASRPADRGVAELFF
TGTGCCAGCAGGCCCGCAGACAGGGGGGTGGCGGAGCTGTTTTTT
>many|-|TRBV11-2|TRBJ1-1
CASSSTVDTEAFF
TGTGCCAGCAGCTCGACAGTGGACACTGAAGCTTTCTTT
>many|-|TRBV18|TRBJ1-6
CASSLQGRNSPLHF
TGTGCCAGCTCATTACAGGGTCGGAATTCACCCCTCCACTTT
>many|-|TRBV20-1|TRBJ1-3
CSARTGNTIYF
TGCAGTGCTAGGACCGGAAACACCATATATTTT
>-|-|TRBV7-2|TRBJ2-7
CASSFYICSAAQAASYEQYF
-
>many|-|TRBV12-2|TRBJ1-1
CASLLGRMNTEAFF
TGTGCAAGTCTCCTAGGGCGCATGAACACTGAAGCTTTCTTT
>many|TRBD1|TRBV6-5|TRBJ1-5
CASSYTTGSDQPQHF
TGTGCCAGCAGTTACACGACAGGGTCCGATCAGCCCCAGCATTTT
>many|-|TRBV27|TRBJ2-1
CASSQIWVHEQFF
TGTGCCAGCAGCCAAATCTGGGTCCATGAGCAGTTCTTC
>many|TRBD2|TRBV3-1|TRBJ2-3
CASSSTSGGGDTQYF
TGTGCCAGCAGCAGTACTAGCGGGGGCGGGGATACGCAGTATTTT
>medium-sized|-|TRBV24-1|TRBJ2-1
CATSDTGGTREQFF
TGTGCCACCAGTGATACCGGGGGTACGCGTGAGCAGTTCTTC
>many|-|TRBV14|TRBJ2-3
CASSHPQSTDTQYF
TGTGCCAGCAGCCATCCCCAAAGCACAGATACGCAGTATTTT
>-|-|TRBV12-5|TRBJ2-1
CASGLDRVSDEQFF
TGTGCTAGTGGTTTGGACCGGGTGTCGGATGAGCAGTTCTTC
>many|-|TRBV11-2|TRBJ2-1
CASSFLGNEQFF
TGTGCCAGCAGTTTCCTAGGCAATGAGCAGTTCTTC
>many|TRBD2|TRBV20-1|TRBJ2-1
CSAPGVVKGRDYNEQFF
TGCAGTGCCCCAGGAGTAGTTAAGGGGAGGGACTACAATGAGCAGTTCTTC
>many|-|TRBV29-1|TRBJ2-7
CSVEAGLPSYEQYF
TGCAGCGTTGAAGCGGGCCTGCCCTCCTACGAGCAGTACTTC
>-|-|TRBV27|TRBJ1-1
CASSSQDDTEAFF
TGTGCCAGCAGTTCACAGGACGACACTGAAGCTTTCTTT
>many|TRBD1|TRBV5-4|TRBJ1-5
CASSSRDRLNQPQHF
TGTGCCAGCAGCTCCCGGGACAGACTAAATCAGCCCCAGCATTTT
>many|-|TRBV7-9|TRBJ2-1
CASSAHGGF
TGTGCCAGCAGCGCCCATGGTGGGTTC
>many|-|TRBV5-1|TRBJ2-5
CASRGGETQYF
TGCGCCAGCAGGGGCGGAGAGACCCAGTACTTC
>many|TRBD1|TRBV5-1|TRBJ2-2
CASSPRQGASGELFF
TGCGCCAGCAGCCCCCGACAGGGGGCCTCCGGGGAGCTGTTTTTT
>many|TRBD1|TRBV6-6|TRBJ1-4
CASSLGQGGEKLFF
TGTGCCAGCAGTCTTGGACAGGGAGGAGAAAAACTGTTTTTT
>many|TRBD1|TRBV4-2|TRBJ2-3
CASSQGEDRELPDF
TGTGCCAGCAGCCAGGGAGAGGACAGGGAACTACCAGATTTT
>many|TRBD2|TRBV12-3/TRBV12-4|TRBJ2-7
CASILGLAGEQYF
TGTGCCAGCATACTGGGACTAGCGGGTGAGCAGTACTTC
>many|TRBD1|TRBV7-6|TRBJ1-5
CASSLGNRGIGQPQHF
TGTGCCAGCAGCTTAGGGAACAGGGGGATCGGTCAGCCCCAGCATTTT
>many|TRBD1|TRBV20-1|TRBJ2-7
CSARDPTGGIYEQYF
TGCAGTGCTAGAGATCCCACAGGGGGCATATACGAGCAGTACTTC
>many|-|TRBV28|TRBJ2-1
CASSYREAYNEQFF
TGTGCCAGCAGTTATAGGGAGGCCTACAATGAGCAGTTCTTC
>many|-|TRBV5-1|TRBJ1-1
CASSLGFMNTEAFF
TGCGCCAGCAGCCTAGGGTTCATGAACACTGAAGCTTTCTTT
>few|TRBD1|TRBV12-3/TRBV12-4|TRBJ1-1
CASTTGQGNTEAFF
TGTGCCAGCACTACGGGACAGGGTAACACTGAAGCTTTCTTT
>many|TRBD2|TRBV30|TRBJ2-2
CACSSGLGGTGELFF
TGTGCCTGTTCTAGCGGTCTGGGGGGGACCGGGGAGCTGTTTTTT
>many|-|TRBV7-8|TRBJ2-7
CASSPAEAGEQYF
TGTGCCAGCAGCCCAGCGGAGGCCGGCGAGCAGTACTTC
>-|-|TRBV6-6|TRBJ2-3
CASRAGRTDTQYF
TGTGCCAGCCGGGCGGGACGCACAGATACGCAGTATTTT
>medium-sized|-|TRBV5-1|TRBJ2-1
CASSWKGPDNNEQFF
TGCGCCAGCAGCTGGAAAGGTCCGGATAACAATGAGCAGTTCTTC
>many|-|TRBV10-2|TRBJ1-2
CASRSTGGYTF
TGCGCCAGCAGAAGCACAGGGGGCTACACCTTC
>many|-|TRBV6-5|TRBJ1-6
CASSITGTAVSPLHF
TGTGCCAGCAGTATCACCGGGACCGCCGTGTCACCCCTCCACTTT
>many|-|TRBV6-6|TRBJ2-7
CASSYGANREQYF
TGTGCCAGCAGTTACGGGGCCAATAGGGAGCAGTACTTC
>many|-|TRBV2|TRBJ1-6
CASSGNGARGTLHF
TGTGCCAGCAGTGGAAACGGGGCGAGGGGGACCCTCCACTTT
>many|TRBD1|TRBV6-5|TRBJ2-2
CASSTGTGGYTGELFF
TGTGCCAGCAGCACCGGGACAGGGGGTTACACCGGGGAGCTGTTTTTT